This entry is about one TCR beta chain. The CDR3 has 11 residues. Trimming removed 8 bases at V and 4 bases at J, with 11 bases between. The germline CDR1 and CDR2 sequences are DFQATT and SNEGSKA (reference sequence). This record comes from a study of blood T cell repertoires in COVID-19. Sequencing used immunoSEQ multiplex PCR; TCRdb keeps in-frame clones, though not all of them. The sample gives 250,000 to 350,000 clones, about 85% of which show up once; approximately 0.94% is in the top ten. V is TRBV20-1 and J is TRBJ1-1; no clear D gene. The sequencing input was peripheral blood. This sequence was found in a human donor with COVID-19, enrolled during active disease. The donor label of this sample is uncertain. The DNA of the CDR3 is TGCAGTTGTTATCCGGGCACTGAAGCTTTCTTT. It specifies CSCYPGTEAFF.